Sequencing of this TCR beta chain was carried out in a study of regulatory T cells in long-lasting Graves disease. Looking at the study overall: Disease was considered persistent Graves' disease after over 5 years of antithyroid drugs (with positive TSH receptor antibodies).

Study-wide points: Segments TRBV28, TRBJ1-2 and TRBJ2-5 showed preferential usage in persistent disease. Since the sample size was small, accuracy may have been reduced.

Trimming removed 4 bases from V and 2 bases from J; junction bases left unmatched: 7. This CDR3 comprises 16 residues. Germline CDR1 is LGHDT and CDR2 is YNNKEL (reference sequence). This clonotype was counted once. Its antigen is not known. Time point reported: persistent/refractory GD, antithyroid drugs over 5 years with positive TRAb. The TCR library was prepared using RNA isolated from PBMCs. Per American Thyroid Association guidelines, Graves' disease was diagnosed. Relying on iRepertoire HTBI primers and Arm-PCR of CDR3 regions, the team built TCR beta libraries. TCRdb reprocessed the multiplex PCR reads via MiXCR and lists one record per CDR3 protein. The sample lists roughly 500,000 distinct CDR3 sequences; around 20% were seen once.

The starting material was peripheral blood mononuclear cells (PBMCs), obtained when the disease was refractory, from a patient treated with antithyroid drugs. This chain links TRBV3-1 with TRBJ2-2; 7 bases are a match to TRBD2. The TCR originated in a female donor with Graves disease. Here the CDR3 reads CASSRSAGANTGELFF. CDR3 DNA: TGTGCCAGCAGCCGGTCGGCGGGAGCAAACACCGGGGAGCTGTTTTTT.